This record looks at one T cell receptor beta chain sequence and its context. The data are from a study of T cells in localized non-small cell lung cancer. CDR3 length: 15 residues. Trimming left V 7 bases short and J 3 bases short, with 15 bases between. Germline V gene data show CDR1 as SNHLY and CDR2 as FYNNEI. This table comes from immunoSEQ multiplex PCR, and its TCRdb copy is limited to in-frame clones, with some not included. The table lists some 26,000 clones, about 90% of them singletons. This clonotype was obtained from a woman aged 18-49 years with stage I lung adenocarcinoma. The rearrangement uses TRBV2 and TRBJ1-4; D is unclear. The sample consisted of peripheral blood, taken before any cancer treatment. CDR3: CASNPGVGANEKLFF. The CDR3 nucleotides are TGTGCCAGCAACCCAGGTGTTGGGGCTAATGAAAAACTGTTTTTT.